Shown below are 31 T cell receptor beta chains from a single sample sequenced in a study of T-cell reconstitution after alpha-beta-depleted transplantation in children. During its preparation, the TCRbeta library received unique molecular identifiers. MiXCR, run by TCRdb on the PCR reads, gives a single entry per CDR3 protein. This table holds hundreds of thousands of distinct CDR3 sequences, 10% to 13% found once. The material sequenced was PBMCs from the stem cell graft donor, taken from the stem cell graft. The receptors derive from a human donor who donated a stem cell graft to a child with acute myeloid leukemia.

This clonotype was counted ten times or more. V and J are TRBV20-1 and TRBJ2-2, with 14 bases aligning to TRBD2. Per the germline V gene, CDR1 is DFQATT and CDR2 is SNEGSKA (reference sequence). CDR3 length: 17 amino acids. Trimming at V came to 1 base and at J to 4 bases, leaving 5 bases not matched to a gene. Here the CDR3 reads CSARGPGLAGVTGELFF. CDR3 nucleotides: TGCAGTGCTAGAGGGCCGGGACTAGCGGGAGTCACCGGGGAGCTGTTTTTT.

In its sample, this clonotype was seen a few times. The chain's CDR3 is CASSYLDPYEQYF. CDR3 bases: TGTGCCAGCAGTTACTTGGATCCCTACGAGCAGTACTTC. The chain carries TRBV6-2 or TRBV6-3 and TRBJ2-7; D ambiguous. CDR1 and CDR2 from the germline V gene are MNHEY and SVGEGT. The CDR3 runs to 13 residues. Trimming took 1 base from V and 2 from J, leaving 6 bases between them.

This clonotype has ten or more counts. The genes are TRBV30 and TRBJ1-4, with D unresolved. Germline V gene lookup returns CDR1 GTSNPN and CDR2 SVGIG (reference sequence). V was shortened by 0 bases and J by 11 bases, with 10 bases between the two germline ends. CDR3 length: 12 residues. For the CDR3, the DNA is TGTGCCTGGAGTGTACTCCCGGGGAAACTGTTTTTT. Protein sequence: CAWSVLPGKLFF.

Comments on this clonotype: Because it lacks the conserved phenylalanine or tryptophan at the end, this CDR3 is likely a read error. The rearrangement uses TRBV5-1 and TRBJ2-1, with 10 bases matching TRBD2. Germline CDR1 reads SGHRS; CDR2 reads YFSETQ. The V gene end was trimmed by 2 bases and the J gene end by 3 bases; junction bases not matched to a gene: 2. This CDR3 region has 15 residues. The CDR3 reads CASSFSGRDYNEQFC. The CDR3 coding sequence is TGCGCCAGCAGCTTCAGCGGGAGGGACTACAATGAGCAGTTCTGC.

This clonotype was seen repeatedly, ten times or more. The V call is TRBV29-1, the J call TRBJ2-3; 15 bases are a match to TRBD2. The J segment lost 5 bases and the V segment lost 5 bases, leaving 8 bases of the junction unmatched. Germline V CDR1 and CDR2: SQVTM, ANQGSEA. The CDR3 runs 16 residues. CDR3 residues: CSVLPGLAGGLDTQYF. The CDR3, as DNA: TGCAGCGTTCTCCCGGGACTAGCGGGGGGCTTAGATACGCAGTATTTT.

V gene TRBV2 combines with J gene TRBJ1-4; 8 bases line up with TRBD1. Germline CDR1 and CDR2: SNHLY and FYNNEI. V trimming: 8 bases; J trimming: 7 bases; junction bases outside the gene matches: 9. The CDR3 has 14 residues. Here the CDR3 reads CASRVTGVGEKLFF. CDR3 sequence (DNA): TGTGCCAGCCGAGTGACAGGGGTGGGTGAAAAACTGTTTTTT.

Only a few counts were recorded for this clonotype. This chain joins TRBV5-6 and TRBJ2-2, with TRBD1 matching over 9 bases. There are 15 residues in the CDR3. The V segment lost 1 base and the J segment 3 bases; nucleotides outside the gene matches: 1. Looked up from germline, CDR1 is SGHDT and CDR2 is YYEEEE. Here the CDR3 reads CASSLWDRDTGELFF. The CDR3 DNA reads as TGTGCCAGCAGCTTGTGGGACAGGGACACCGGGGAGCTGTTTTTT. The full variable domain, its missing parts supplied by reference TRBV5-6 and TRBJ2-2, is DAGVTQSPTHLIKTRGQQVTLRCSPKSGHDTVSWYQQALGQGPQFIFQYYEEEERQRGNFPDRFSGHQFPNYSSELNVNALLLGDSALYLCASSLWDRDTGELFFGEGSRLTVL.

This clonotype was recorded many times. This sequence joins TRBV6-2 or TRBV6-3 and TRBJ2-2; TRBD2 aligns across 10 bases. J lost 6 bases, V lost 7 bases, and 14 bases had no gene match. The CDR3 is 17 residues long. Germline assignment: CDR1 MNHEY and CDR2 SVGEGT. CDR3 amino acids: CASNHLAGVNVAGELFF. The CDR3 DNA sequence: TGTGCCAGCAACCATCTAGCGGGAGTCAATGTGGCCGGGGAGCTGTTTTTT.

This chain's CDR3 is CSASTQGVNQPQHF. CDR3 DNA sequence: TGCAGTGCTAGCACCCAGGGGGTAAATCAGCCCCAGCATTTT. The rearrangement uses TRBV20-1 and TRBJ1-5, with 7 bases that match TRBD1. Losses at the gene ends were 3 bases for V and 4 bases for J; bases not matched to a gene: 6. The V gene's germline CDR1 is DFQATT and CDR2 SNEGSKA (reference sequence). This CDR3 has 14 residues.

This rearrangement joins TRBV20-1 to TRBJ2-3, with TRBD2 matching over 7 bases. V dropped 5 bases and J dropped 6; count of bases not matched to a gene: 8. The V gene's germline CDR1 is DFQATT and CDR2 SNEGSKA (reference sequence). The CDR3 sequence is 13 residues long. CDR3 bases: TGCAGTGCTCCCTCGGGGGGAGCTGATACGCAGTATTTT. It translates to CSAPSGGADTQYF.

This clonotype came up a few times. The chain has TRBV20-1 and TRBJ2-5, with TRBD2 matching over 9 bases. J lost 5 bases, V lost 4 bases, and 11 bases had no gene match. The CDR3 loop spans 15 amino acids. Germline-derived CDR1 and CDR2 are DFQATT and SNEGSKA (reference sequence). CDR3 DNA sequence: TGCAGTGCTACTGCCGGGACTAGCATTAGGGAGACCCAGTACTTC. It specifies CSATAGTSIRETQYF.

The CDR3: CSAPFPRPYGYTF. The DNA of the CDR3 is TGCAGTGCTCCGTTTCCCAGGCCGTATGGCTACACCTTC. This rearrangement joins TRBV20-1 to TRBJ1-2; D call uncertain. The CDR3 is 13 residues long. V was shortened by 5 bases and J by 5 bases, with 15 bases between the two germline ends. Germline V gene sequence: CDR1 DFQATT, CDR2 SNEGSKA (reference sequence).

The chain is built from TRBV12-3 or TRBV12-4 and TRBJ2-5, with a possible D match to TRBD1 (5 bases). The CDR3 extends over 14 amino acids. V was trimmed by 5 bases and J by 2 bases, leaving 12 bases between them. The CDR3 nucleotides read TGTGCCAGCAGTGGCTTAGGGGATCAAGAGACCCAGTACTTC. Translated: CASSGLGDQETQYF.

About this clonotype: The junction departs from the called germline gene at one end, perhaps through a read error. This chain connects TRBV7-3 to TRBJ2-1, with TRBD2 matching 9 bases. This CDR3 has 14 residues. Germline V gene sequence: CDR1 SGHTA, CDR2 FQGTGA. CDR3 protein: CASSSREGRNEQCF. The CDR3 nucleotides read TGTGCCAGCAGCTCGCGGGAGGGCCGAAATGAGCAGTGCTTC.

At least ten counts were recorded for this clonotype. The rearrangement links TRBV20-1 to TRBJ2-1; 10 bases agree with TRBD2. The CDR3 is 14 residues long. The V gene end was trimmed by 5 bases and the J gene end by 6 bases; junction bases not matched to a gene: 7. Germline CDR1 DFQATT, CDR2 SNEGSKA (reference sequence). The CDR3, as DNA: TGCAGTGCTCCGAGGACTAGCGGAGCCAATGAGCAGTTCTTC. Encoded protein: CSAPRTSGANEQFF.

The genes are TRBV6-5 and TRBJ2-7, with 13 bases fitting TRBD2. The CDR3 contains 15 residues. The germline V gene encodes CDR1 MNHEY and CDR2 SVGAGI. V was clipped by 2 bases and J by 7 bases; unmatched bases: 5. The CDR3 DNA sequence: TGTGCCAGCAGTTACGAACTAGCGGGAGGGAGTGAGCAGTACTTC. Amino acids: CASSYELAGGSEQYF.

The V call is TRBV12-3 or TRBV12-4, the J call TRBJ2-1; no clear D. Trimming left V 7 bases short and J 4 bases short, with 17 bases between. This CDR3 contains 15 residues. The DNA of the CDR3 is TGTGCCAGCACTTATCGCGTAGAAGGGTACAATGAGCAGTTCTTC. This encodes CASTYRVEGYNEQFF.

This clonotype was seen repeatedly, ten times or more. This chain uses TRBV5-6 with TRBJ2-4; a weak D match, TRBD2 (5 bases). Germline lookup yields CDR1 SGHDT and CDR2 YYEEEE. The CDR3 runs to 13 residues. Trimming cost V 4 bases and J 7 bases, with 12 bases left between them. CDR3 protein: CASSRFGGNIQYF. The CDR3 coding sequence is TGTGCCAGCAGCCGGTTCGGCGGGAACATTCAGTACTTC.

The rearrangement joins TRBV9 to TRBJ2-7; a weak D match, TRBD2 (6 bases). V lost 2 bases to trimming and J lost 3 bases, with 15 bases between them. Looked up from germline, CDR1 is SGDLS and CDR2 is YYNGEE. The CDR3 loop spans 15 amino acids. The CDR3 region is CASSVNSLGGYEQYF. The CDR3 DNA reads TGTGCCAGCAGCGTTAACTCTTTGGGGGGCTACGAGCAGTACTTC.

There are a few counts of this clonotype. This chain connects TRBV29-1 to TRBJ2-1, with D possibly TRBD2 on 6 matching bases. Trimming shortened V by 6 bases and J by 10 bases, and 22 bases separated the two germline ends. Germline CDR1 and CDR2: SQVTM and ANQGSEA. The CDR3 runs to 14 residues. The chain's CDR3 is CSVALRGPLWEQFF. The CDR3 DNA reads TGCAGCGTGGCGTTGCGGGGCCCCCTCTGGGAGCAGTTCTTC.

Written as DNA, the CDR3 is TGCGCCAGCAGCTTGGGGGGTCTCGTCGGAAACACCATATATTTT. Translating it yields CASSLGGLVGNTIYF. The chain uses TRBV5-1 and TRBJ1-3; no definite D call. V lost 0 bases to trimming and J lost 4 bases, with 11 bases between them. The germline V gene encodes CDR1 SGHRS and CDR2 YFSETQ. This CDR3 is 15 amino acids long.

This clonotype came up a few times. V and J are TRBV29-1 and TRBJ2-7; perhaps TRBD1 as D (7 bases). Germline V gene lookup returns CDR1 SQVTM and CDR2 ANQGSEA. The CDR3 has 12 amino acids. V shed 5 bases and J shed 3 bases, with 11 bases lying between them. This CDR3 reads CSVSRGDYEQYF. The CDR3 DNA is TGCAGCGTTAGCAGGGGGGACTACGAGCAGTACTTC.

The rearrangement joins TRBV6-2 or TRBV6-3 to TRBJ2-1; D is perhaps TRBD1 (6 bases). CDR1 and CDR2 (germline): MNHEY, SVGEGT. The CDR3 length is 16 residues. Trimming stripped 7 bases from V and 1 base from J, with 17 bases between. CDR3 in DNA: TGTGCCAGCATTCTCGGGCCGGGACAATCCTACAATGAGCAGTTCTTC. This sequence encodes CASILGPGQSYNEQFF.

This CDR3 reads CASSWGLAIDTQYF. For the CDR3, the DNA is TGTGCCAGCAGTTGGGGACTAGCGATAGATACGCAGTATTTT. The V and J genes are TRBV6-5 and TRBJ2-3; 10 nucleotides agree with TRBD2. The CDR3 runs to 14 residues. Trimming took 4 bases from V and 5 from J; bases not matched to a gene: 3. In germline, CDR1 is MNHEY, CDR2 SVGAGI.

This clonotype was counted a few times. The rearrangement links TRBV20-1 to TRBJ2-3; 8 bases agree with TRBD2. CDR3 length: 16 residues. Germline loops: CDR1 DFQATT, CDR2 SNEGSKA (reference sequence). V was clipped by 0 bases and J by 2 bases; unmatched bases: 7. CDR3 loop: CSARDRERETTDTQYF. As DNA, the CDR3 is TGCAGTGCTAGAGATCGGGAGCGGGAGACCACAGATACGCAGTATTTT.

J is TRBJ2-3 and V is TRBV5-1, with 7 bases lining up with TRBD1. V dropped 4 bases and J dropped 2; count of bases not matched to a gene: 10. The CDR3 is 16 residues long. Germline assignment: CDR1 SGHRS and CDR2 YFSETQ. The CDR3 DNA reads as TGCGCCAGCAGCCCCGGGACAGTCGGCTACACAGATACGCAGTATTTT. Its protein is CASSPGTVGYTDTQYF.

In its sample, this clonotype was seen many times. The rearrangement uses TRBV5-1 and TRBJ2-1; D unclear. The CDR3 totals 15 residues. From germline, CDR1 is SGHRS and CDR2 YFSETQ. Trimming removed 0 bases at V and 1 base at J, with 8 bases between. The CDR3 DNA is TGCGCCAGCAGCTTGGACGGTGGTTCCTACAATGAGCAGTTCTTC. Translated, it gives CASSLDGGSYNEQFF. The full variable domain, with the rest looked up from reference TRBV5-1 and TRBJ2-1, is KAGVTQTPRYLIKTRGQQVTLSCSPISGHRSVSWYQQTPGQGLQFLFEYFSETQRNKGNFPGRFSGRQFSNSRSEMNVSTLELGDSALYLCASSLDGGSYNEQFFGPGTRLTVL.

This chain links TRBV18 with TRBJ2-7; 8 bases map to TRBD1. The CDR3 is 13 amino acids. Germline V gives CDR1 KGHSH, CDR2 LQKENI. V dropped 8 bases and J dropped 5; count of bases not matched to a gene: 8. The CDR3 DNA reads as TGTGCCAGCGAAGAGACAGGGGTAGACGAGCAGTACTTC. Protein product: CASEETGVDEQYF.

This clonotype was counted a few times. The gene calls are TRBV3-1 and TRBJ1-5; 7 bases agree with TRBD1. Germline values: CDR1 LGHDT, CDR2 YNNKEL (reference sequence). V dropped 0 bases and J dropped 7; count of bases not matched to a gene: 6. This CDR3 is built from 15 residues. CDR3 bases: TGTGCCAGCAGCCAAGATGGGTCAGGGGGACAGCCCCAGCATTTT. It translates to CASSQDGSGGQPQHF. Complete variable domain (other parts from reference TRBV3-1 and TRBJ1-5): DTAVSQTPKYLVTQMGNDKSIKCEQNLGHDTMYWYKQDSKKFLKIMFSYNNKELIINETVPNRFSPKSPDKAHLNLHINSLELGDSAVYFCASSQDGSGGQPQHFGDGTRLSIL.

This clonotype turned up a few times. The J gene is TRBJ2-1, the V gene TRBV20-1; D is possibly TRBD2 (6 bases). Germline loops: CDR1 DFQATT, CDR2 SNEGSKA (reference sequence). V was clipped by 4 bases and J by 1 base, with 17 bases between them. The CDR3 is 16 residues long. This CDR3 is CSATELARESYNEQFF. The DNA for the CDR3 is TGCAGTGCTACGGAACTGGCACGGGAGTCCTACAATGAGCAGTTCTTC.

This clonotype was counted many times. CDR3 bases: TGTGCCATCAGTGGGCCGGACGACAACACAGATACGCAGTATTTT. It yields the protein CAISGPDDNTDTQYF. This chain joins TRBV10-3 and TRBJ2-3; D uncertain. The CDR3 extends over 15 amino acids. V was pared by 4 bases and J by 2 bases, with 13 bases between. Germline CDR1 ENHRY, CDR2 SYGVKD.